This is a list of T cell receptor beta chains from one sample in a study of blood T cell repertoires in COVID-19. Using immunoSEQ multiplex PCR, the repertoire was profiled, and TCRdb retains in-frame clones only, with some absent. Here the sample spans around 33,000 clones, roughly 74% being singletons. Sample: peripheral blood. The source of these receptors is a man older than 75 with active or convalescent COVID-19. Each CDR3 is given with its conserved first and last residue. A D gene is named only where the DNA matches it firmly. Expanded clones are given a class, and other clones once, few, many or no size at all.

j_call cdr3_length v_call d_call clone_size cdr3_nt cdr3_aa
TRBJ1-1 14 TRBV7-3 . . TGTGCCAGCAGCTTAAACACGGACAGCGCTGAAGCTTTCTTT CASSLNTDSAEAFF
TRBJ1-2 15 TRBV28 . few TGTGCCAGCAGTTTACAACCAGGAACGTTCTATGGCTACACCTTC CASSLQPGTFYGYTF
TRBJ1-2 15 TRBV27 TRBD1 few TGTGCCAGCAGGAAACCGGGACAGGGCTTATATGGCTACACCTTC CASRKPGQGLYGYTF
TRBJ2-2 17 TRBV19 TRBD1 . TGTGCCAGTAGTCCGTCGACAGGGGCGACGAACACCGGGGAGCTGTTTTTT CASSPSTGATNTGELFF
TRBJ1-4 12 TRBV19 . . TGTGCCAGTAGCGGGACTAATGAAAAACTGTTTTTT CASSGTNEKLFF
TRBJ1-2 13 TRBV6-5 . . TGTGCCAGCAGTTACTCCGGGGGCTATGGCTACACCTTC CASSYSGGYGYTF
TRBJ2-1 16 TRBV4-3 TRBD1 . TGCGCCAGCAGCCAAGCCGGGACAGGAGAATACAATGAGCAGTTCTTC CASSQAGTGEYNEQFF
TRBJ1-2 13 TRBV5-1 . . TGCGCCAGCAGCGAAAGGCCGGGGGATGGCTACACCTTC CASSERPGDGYTF
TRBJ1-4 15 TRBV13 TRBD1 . TGTGCCAGCAGCGGACAGGGGGCGCCTAATGAAAAACTGTTTTTT CASSGQGAPNEKLFF
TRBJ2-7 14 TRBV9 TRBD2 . TGTGCCAGCAGCGTTGGTAGCGGGCACTACGAGCAGTACTTC CASSVGSGHYEQYF
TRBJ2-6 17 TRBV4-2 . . TGTGCCAGCAGCCAAGATTTCCGGGGCTCTGGGGCCAACGTCCTGACTTTC CASSQDFRGSGANVLTF
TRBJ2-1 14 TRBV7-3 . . TGTGCCAGCAGCTTGGCGGGTGAATACAATGAGCAGTTCTTC CASSLAGEYNEQFF
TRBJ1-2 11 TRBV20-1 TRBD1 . TGCAGCGTGGGACAGTCCTATGGCTACACCTTC CSVGQSYGYTF
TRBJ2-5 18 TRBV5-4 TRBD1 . TGTGCCAGCAGCCTCCGGGACAGGGGGCTCCTTTCGTCGGAGACCCAGTACTTC CASSLRDRGLLSSETQYF
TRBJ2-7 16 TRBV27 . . TGTGCCAGCAGTCGGATGGGTAGTCAGGCAACCTACGAGCAGTACTTC CASSRMGSQATYEQYF
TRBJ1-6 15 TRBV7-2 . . TGTGCCAGCAGCTTAGTACAGGGAAATAATTCACCCCTCCACTTT CASSLVQGNNSPLHF
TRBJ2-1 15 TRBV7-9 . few TGTGCCAGCATTCCGGGAGCAAACTCCTACAATGAGCAGTTCTTC CASIPGANSYNEQFF
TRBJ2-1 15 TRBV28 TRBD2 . TGTGCCAGCAGTGCCGGGACTAGCGGACACAATGAGCAGTTCTTC CASSAGTSGHNEQFF
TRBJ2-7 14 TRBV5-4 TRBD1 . TGTGCCAGCAGCACCGGGACAGGGAGGGACGAGCAGTACTTC CASSTGTGRDEQYF
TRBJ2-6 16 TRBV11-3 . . TGTGCCAGCAGCTTAGTAGCAGGGTCTGGGGCCAACGTCCTGACTTTC CASSLVAGSGANVLTF
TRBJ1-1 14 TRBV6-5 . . TGTGCCAGCAGTTACTCCTACAGGAACACTGAAGCTTTCTTT CASSYSYRNTEAFF
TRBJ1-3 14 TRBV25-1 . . TGTGCCAGCGGGGGGACGGACACTGGAAACACCATATATTTT CASGGTDTGNTIYF
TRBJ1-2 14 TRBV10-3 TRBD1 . TGTGCCATCAGTGAGTCCGGGACAGAGTATGGCTACACCTTC CAISESGTEYGYTF
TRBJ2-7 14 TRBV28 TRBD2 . TGTGCCAGCAGTCCGGGAGGGGCAGTATACGAGCAGTACTTC CASSPGGAVYEQYF
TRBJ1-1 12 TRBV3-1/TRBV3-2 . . TGTGCCAGCAGCTTAAAGAGCTTTGAAGCTTTCTTT CASSLKSFEAFF
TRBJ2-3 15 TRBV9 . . TGTGCCAGCAGCGTAGGTGGGAGGCCCACAGATACGCAGTATTTT CASSVGGRPTDTQYF
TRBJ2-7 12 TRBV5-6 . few TGTGCCAGCAGCTTTAACATCGACGAGCAGTACTTC CASSFNIDEQYF
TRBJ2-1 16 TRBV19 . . TGTGCCAGTAGTGTAGTAGGACAGTTCCTAAACAATGAGCAGTTCTTC CASSVVGQFLNNEQFF
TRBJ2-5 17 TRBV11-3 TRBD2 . TGTGCCAGCAGCCCAGGACTAGCGGGAGGTCTCCAAGAGACCCAGTACTTC CASSPGLAGGLQETQYF
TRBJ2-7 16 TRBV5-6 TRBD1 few TGTGCCAGCAGCTTGTTTCGGACAGGCGGCCTCTACGAGCAGTACTTC CASSLFRTGGLYEQYF
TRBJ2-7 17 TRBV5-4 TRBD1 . TGTGCCAGCAGCTTAGGACAGGGGCCCTATTATGCCTACGAGCAGTACTTC CASSLGQGPYYAYEQYF
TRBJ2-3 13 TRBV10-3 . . TGTGCCATCTCTACTAGCAGCACAGATACGCAGTATTTT CAISTSSTDTQYF
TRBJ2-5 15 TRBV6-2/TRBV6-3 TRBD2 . TGTGCCAGCAGTTACTGGGGAGGGTTTCGGGAGACCCAGTACTTC CASSYWGGFRETQYF
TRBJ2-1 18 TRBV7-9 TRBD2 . TGTGCCAGCAGCTTAAGGACCCGCGGGGGTGTTGGGCTATTAGGGCAGTTCTTC CASSLRTRGGVGLLGQFF
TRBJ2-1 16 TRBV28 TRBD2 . TGTGCCAGCAGTTTACCACTAGCGACCTCCTACAATGAGCAGTTCTTC CASSLPLATSYNEQFF
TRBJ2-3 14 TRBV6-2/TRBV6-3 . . TGTGCCAGCAGTTACTCGAGGGTAACAGATACGCAGTATTTT CASSYSRVTDTQYF
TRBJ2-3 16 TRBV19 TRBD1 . TGTGCCAGTAGTATATCGAGGACAGGGCCGGCAGATACGCAGTATTTT CASSISRTGPADTQYF
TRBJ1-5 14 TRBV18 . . TGTGCCAGCTCACCAGGGGCGGACAATCAGCCCCAGCATTTT CASSPGADNQPQHF